Listed here are 19 T cell receptor beta chains from one sample, sequenced in a study of T cell responses to AZD1222 COVID-19 vaccine. Sequencing used immunoSEQ multiplex PCR; TCRdb keeps in-frame clones, though not all of them. The sample records about 150,000 clones, less than 95% being singletons. The specimen comprised peripheral blood, sampled on day 0 of AZD1222 vaccination. These receptor sequences come from an adult in good health.

V usage is TRBV7-2 and J usage is TRBJ1-4; unclear D gene. The CDR3 length is 15 residues. Deletions cut 1 base from V and 4 bases from J, with 10 bases between. Germline assignment: CDR1 SGHTA and CDR2 FQGNSA. The CDR3 spells CASSLEVSYNEKLFF. CDR3 DNA sequence: TGTGCCAGCAGCTTAGAGGTCAGCTATAATGAAAAACTGTTTTTT. The variable domain in full, completed from reference TRBV7-2 and TRBJ1-4, reads GAGVSQSPSNKVTEKGKDVELRCDPISGHTALYWYRQSLGQGLEFLIYFQGNSAPDKSGLPSDRFSAERTGGSVSTLTIQRTQQEDSAVYLCASSLEVSYNEKLFFGSGTQLSVL.

The chain couples TRBV28 to TRBJ2-7; 12 bases line up with TRBD1. The V and J ends lost 2 bases and 5 bases, in that order; junction bases with no gene match: 4. Germline CDR1 is MDHEN and CDR2 is SYDVKM. CDR3 length equals 15 residues. The CDR3 DNA is TGTGCCAGCAGTTTAACGGGACAGGGGGCGGACGAGCAGTACTTC. Protein: CASSLTGQGADEQYF.

The chain is built from TRBV5-1 and TRBJ1-2, with 9 nucleotides matching TRBD1. Germline assignment: CDR1 SGHRS and CDR2 YFSETQ. The CDR3 totals 14 residues. J was trimmed by 8 bases and V by 3 bases; bases with no gene match: 8. The CDR3 sequence: CASSYGQGKGGYTF. In DNA form, the CDR3 reads TGCGCCAGCAGCTATGGACAGGGGAAGGGAGGCTACACCTTC.

This clone was recorded only once. V usage is TRBV7-8 and J usage is TRBJ2-4, with 7 bases fitting TRBD1. CDR3 size: 13 residues. Germline CDR1 is SGHVS and CDR2 is FQNEAQ. With 5 bases clipped from V and 16 bases from J, the junction kept 14 bases outside the gene matches. This CDR3 reads CASSPTTGQVSYF. The CDR3 DNA reads TGTGCCAGCAGCCCTACGACTGGACAGGTATCCTACTTC.

The chain joins TRBV5-8 to TRBJ2-6; possible D gene TRBD1, 6 bases. The CDR3 loop spans 20 amino acids. The germline gives CDR1 SGHTS, CDR2 YDEGEE. V lost 0 bases to trimming and J lost 2 bases, with 21 bases between them. CDR3 bases: TGTGCCAGCAGCTTGGCCCTGGGACAAGAATGGTCTGCTGGGGCCAACGTCCTGACTTTC. This encodes CASSLALGQEWSAGANVLTF.

V and J are TRBV6-5 and TRBJ2-2; D perhaps matches TRBD2 (5 bases). Trimming cost V 6 bases and J 8 bases, with 16 bases left between them. This CDR3 region has 14 residues. Germline V CDR1 and CDR2: MNHEY, SVGAGI. CDR3 bases: TGTGCCAGCAGAGCGGTCTATTTAGCGGGGGAGCTGTTTTTT. The encoded protein is CASRAVYLAGELFF.

The rearrangement links TRBV11-3 to TRBJ2-1, with D unclear. Germline V gives CDR1 SGHNT, CDR2 YENEEA. Trimming removed 1 base from V and 3 bases from J, with 7 bases in between. The CDR3 has 14 amino acids. The CDR3 protein is CASSLADRYNEQFF. The CDR3 nucleotides read TGTGCCAGCAGCTTAGCTGACCGCTACAATGAGCAGTTCTTC.

The DNA of the CDR3 is TGTGCCACCAGTGATTTGTGGCAGTCTAGCACAGATACGCAGTATTTT. Translating gives CATSDLWQSSTDTQYF. J is TRBJ2-3 and V is TRBV24-1; the D is unclear. The germline V and J ends were trimmed by 0 bases and 0 bases, with 9 bases remaining between them. This CDR3 contains 16 residues. CDR1 and CDR2 from the germline V gene are KGHDR and SFDVKD.

The J gene is TRBJ1-4, the V gene TRBV28; possibly TRBD1 for D (5 bases). The V end was cut by 4 bases, the J end by 1 base, with 19 bases between. The length of the CDR3 is 18 residues. Germline lookup yields CDR1 MDHEN and CDR2 SYDVKM. The CDR3: CASSSGLGVLGTNEKLFF. CDR3 nucleotides: TGTGCCAGCAGTTCCGGCCTAGGGGTGCTGGGAACTAATGAAAAACTGTTTTTT.

The chain uses TRBV28 and TRBJ1-2; D is perhaps TRBD1 (5 bases). The CDR3 covers 17 residues. V lost 6 bases to trimming and J lost 2 bases, with 22 bases between them. Germline V gene data show CDR1 as MDHEN and CDR2 as SYDVKM. CDR3 sequence: CASSRSDSVGVNYGYTF. The DNA of the CDR3 is TGTGCCAGCAGCCGATCCGACTCCGTGGGGGTAAACTATGGCTACACCTTC.

The V gene is TRBV13, the J gene TRBJ2-7; 12 bases align to TRBD2. Trimming at V came to 5 bases and at J to 7 bases, leaving 6 bases not matched to a gene. CDR1 is PRHDT, CDR2 FYEKMQ, per germline (reference sequence). This CDR3 comprises 14 residues. The CDR3 nucleotides are TGTGCCAGCAGCCTGGGACTAGCGGGCCCTGAGCAGTACTTC. It yields the protein CASSLGLAGPEQYF.

The chain couples TRBV19 to TRBJ1-5, with D possibly being TRBD1 (5 bases). The CDR3 is made up of 14 amino acids. CDR1 and CDR2 (germline): LNHDA, SQIVND (reference sequence). Trimming pared 7 bases from V and 7 bases from J, leaving 17 bases between. This chain's CDR3 is CASNSGQGGQPQHF. CDR3 DNA: TGTGCCAGTAACTCAGGGCAGGGCGGCCAGCCCCAGCATTTT. Complete variable domain (other parts from reference TRBV19 and TRBJ1-5): DGGITQSPKYLFRKEGQNVTLSCEQNLNHDAMYWYRQDPGQGLRLIYYSQIVNDFQKGDIAEGYSVSREKKESFPLTVTSAQKNPTAFYLCASNSGQGGQPQHFGDGTRLSIL.

The chain joins TRBV7-9 to TRBJ1-2; the match to TRBD1 covers 8 bases. This CDR3 has 16 amino acids. After removal of 7 bases from V and 8 bases from J, the junction contained 18 bases not matched to a gene. Germline V gives CDR1 SEHNR, CDR2 FQNEAQ (reference sequence). CDR3 residues: CASNSPGTGTVGGYTF. The CDR3, as DNA: TGTGCCAGCAACTCGCCCGGGACAGGCACCGTCGGGGGCTACACCTTC.

The chain links TRBV27 to TRBJ2-3; D is perhaps TRBD2 (6 bases). Germline V gene data show CDR1 as MNHEY and CDR2 as SMNVEV (reference sequence). The CDR3 is 17 amino acids. V dropped 6 bases and J dropped 4 bases, with 23 bases sitting between them. As DNA, the CDR3 is TGTGCCAGCAGACCCCTGCCCGGCGGGAACGCGGCAGATACGCAGTATTTT. Its protein product is CASRPLPGGNAADTQYF.

V gene TRBV5-8 combines with J gene TRBJ1-5; D call uncertain. The CDR3 sequence is 11 residues long. Trimming shortened V by 0 bases and J by 9 bases, and 4 bases separated the two germline ends. From germline, CDR1 is SGHTS and CDR2 YDEGEE. CDR3 in amino acids: CASSLGRPQHF. The CDR3 DNA is TGTGCCAGCAGCTTGGGGAGGCCCCAGCATTTT.

This chain uses TRBV10-1 with TRBJ2-7, with D tentatively TRBD1 or TRBD2 (5 bases each). CDR1 WNHNN and CDR2 SYGVQD come from the germline V gene (reference sequence). The CDR3 covers 14 residues. Trimming took off 3 bases at V and 2 bases at J, with 11 bases between the two ends. The CDR3: CASSDPGAPYEQYF. CDR3 coding DNA: TGCGCCAGCAGTGACCCCGGGGCCCCCTACGAGCAGTACTTC.

CDR3 loop: CASSRIPGQALYEQYF. The CDR3, as DNA: TGTGCCAGCAGCCGGATTCCGGGACAGGCGCTCTACGAGCAGTACTTC. The V gene is TRBV11-2, the J gene TRBJ2-7; TRBD1 aligns across 8 bases. Germline V gives CDR1 SGHAT, CDR2 FQNNGV. The CDR3 has 16 residues. Trimming took 5 bases from V and 3 from J; bases not matched to a gene: 12.

V is TRBV5-1 and J is TRBJ2-5; weak D call: TRBD2 (6 bases). Germline loops: CDR1 SGHRS, CDR2 YFSETQ. The CDR3 has 13 residues. V was clipped by 5 bases and J by 1 base, with 9 bases between them. For the CDR3, the DNA is TGCGCCAGCAGGGAGCGGGCCCAAGAGACCCAGTACTTC. Translated: CASRERAQETQYF.

V is TRBV11-3 and J is TRBJ2-3; D is ambiguous. The CDR3 runs to 16 residues. Trimming left V 1 base short and J 5 bases short, with 16 bases between. The germline V gene encodes CDR1 SGHNT and CDR2 YENEEA. CDR3 loop: CASSLGDGSRRDTQYF. The CDR3 nucleotides read TGTGCCAGCAGCTTAGGTGACGGGTCGCGTAGAGATACGCAGTATTTT.